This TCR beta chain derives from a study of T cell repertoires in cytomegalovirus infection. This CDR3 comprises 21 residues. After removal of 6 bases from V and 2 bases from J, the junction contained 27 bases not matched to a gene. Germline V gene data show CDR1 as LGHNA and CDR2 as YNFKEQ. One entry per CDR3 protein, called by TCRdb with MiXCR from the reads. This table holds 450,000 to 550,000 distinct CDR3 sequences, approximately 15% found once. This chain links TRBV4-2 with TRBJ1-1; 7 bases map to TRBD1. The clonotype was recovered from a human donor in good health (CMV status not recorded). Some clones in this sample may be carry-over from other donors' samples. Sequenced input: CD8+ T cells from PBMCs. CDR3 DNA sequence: TGTGCCAGCAGGCTCGCAAACAGGGGAACAGGGAGGGGGCTTGGAAACACTGAAGCTTTCTTT. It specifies CASRLANRGTGRGLGNTEAFF.